This T cell receptor beta chain was sequenced in a study of blood T cells in healthy people across ages. On the study more broadly: Using template switching, researchers captured about one barcoded beta molecule for each two T cells. Study results and limitations: The CMV status of each donor remained undetermined, and this could have confounded shifts in expanded clonotypes. Both naive CD4+ cell counts and diversity were greater in long-lived donors than in aged donors.

The CDR3 has 14 amino acids. CDR1 and CDR2 from the germline V gene are SGHTA and FQGNSA. A second PCR of about 7 to 12 cycles used a sample-barcoded 5' primer and a J-beta primer mix. TCRdb recomputed calls from the 5' RACE reads with MiXCR, one row per CDR3 protein. The table records about 900,000 distinct CDR3 sequences, approximately 65% of them present only once. This clonotype has more than one count but fewer than ten. Antigen unknown. A junction end diverges from the germline sequence, so it may reflect a read error. The source material was blood. This chain joins TRBV7-2 and TRBJ2-3, with D possibly being TRBD1 or TRBD2 (6 bases each). This TCR came from a man aged 25-45 years in good health. CDR3 residues: CASSLGGRADTQYF. CDR3 bases: TGTGCTAGCAGCTTAGGGGGGCGCGCAGATACGCAGTATTTT. Variable domain in full (rest from reference TRBV7-2 and TRBJ2-3): GAGVSQSPSNKVTEKGKDVELRCDPISGHTALYWYRQSLGQGLEFLIYFQGNSAPDKSGLPSDRFSAERTGGSVSTLTIQRTQQEDSAVYLCASSLGGRADTQYFGPGTRLTVL.